The TCR beta chain described here comes from a study of early T cells in non-severe SARS-CoV-2 infection. Study in general: The authors sequenced bulk RNA from unsorted whole blood, leaving chains unpaired.

TCRdb re-called the 5' RACE reads with MiXCR, one entry per CDR3 protein. The sample shows 15,000 to 20,000 distinct CDR3 sequences, roughly 5% of them seen only once. This clonotype showed up many times. Sequences were obtained from whole blood. The clonotype comes from an adult who was a healthcare worker with PCR-confirmed SARS-CoV-2 infection or an uninfected control (not recorded which).

The CDR3 DNA reads as TGCAGTGCTAGCCCGCCTCAAGAGACCCAGTACTTC. Its protein is CSASPPQETQYF. The chain has TRBV20-1 and TRBJ2-5; D is uncertain. The V gene lost 3 bases and the J gene lost 2 bases, with 7 bases spanning the gap. Looked up from germline, CDR1 is DFQATT and CDR2 is SNEGSKA (reference sequence). This CDR3 contains 12 residues.